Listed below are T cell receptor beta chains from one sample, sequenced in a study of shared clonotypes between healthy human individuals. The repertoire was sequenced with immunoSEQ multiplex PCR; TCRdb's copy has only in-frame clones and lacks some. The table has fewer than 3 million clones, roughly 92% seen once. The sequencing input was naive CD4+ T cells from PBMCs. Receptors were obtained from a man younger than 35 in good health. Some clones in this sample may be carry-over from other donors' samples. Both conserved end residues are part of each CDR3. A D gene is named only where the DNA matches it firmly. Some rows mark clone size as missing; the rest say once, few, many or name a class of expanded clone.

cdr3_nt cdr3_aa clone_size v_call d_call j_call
TGTGCCAGCTCCCCTACAGGGCGGTCCTACGAGCAGTACTTC CASSPTGRSYEQYF . TRBV18 . TRBJ2-7
TGTGCCAGCAGTTACTCGAGTCGGCAGGACTACGAGCAGTACTTC CASSYSSRQDYEQYF . TRBV6-5 . TRBJ2-7
TGTGCCAGCAGACCCGGGACAGGAAACAACAATGAGCAGTTCTTC CASRPGTGNNNEQFF . TRBV6-4 TRBD1 TRBJ2-1
TGTGCCTGGAGCAAGCCCTCCTATAATTCACCCCTCCACTTT CAWSKPSYNSPLHF . TRBV30 . TRBJ1-6
TGTGCCAGTAAAATAGGGGACAGGCGAATCTACGAGCAGTACTTC CASKIGDRRIYEQYF once TRBV19 TRBD1 TRBJ2-7
TGTGCCAGCAGCTTTCAGGGGTCACAAGATACGCAGTATTTT CASSFQGSQDTQYF . TRBV7-9 . TRBJ2-3
TGTGCCAGCAGCCCGAGGACAGGGAGGCCCTACGAGCAGTACTTC CASSPRTGRPYEQYF . TRBV7-9 TRBD1 TRBJ2-7
TGTGCCAGCAGTCTCACTCGAAACACCATATATTTT CASSLTRNTIYF . TRBV28 . TRBJ1-3
TGTGCCAGCATCCGAGCGGGGGGTCCGTATAGCAATCAGCCCCAGCATTTT CASIRAGGPYSNQPQHF . TRBV28 . TRBJ1-5
TGTGCCAGCAGACCCCCGGGACAGGGTTATGGCTACACCTTC CASRPPGQGYGYTF . TRBV28 TRBD1 TRBJ1-2
TGTGCCAGCAGCGTCACCGGACAGGGCTCCTACAATGAGCAGTTCTTC CASSVTGQGSYNEQFF . TRBV9 TRBD1 TRBJ2-1
TGCGCCAGCAGCTTGGAGGTCAGTTACACAGATACGCAGTATTTT CASSLEVSYTDTQYF . TRBV5-1 . TRBJ2-3
TGCAGTGCTAGGCGGGGGTCTGAAGCTTTCTTT CSARRGSEAFF . TRBV20-1 . TRBJ1-1
TGTGCCAGCAGCCGACAGGGGAACACTGAAGCTTTCTTT CASSRQGNTEAFF . TRBV7-3 TRBD1 TRBJ1-1
TGTGCCACCAGGGGCGGAGGGATGGACATTCAGTACTTC CATRGGGMDIQYF . TRBV10-3 . TRBJ2-4
TGTGCCAGCAGTCCGTCCCCTTTGGGATGGACAGCTTCCAATGAGCAGTTCTTC CASSPSPLGWTASNEQFF . TRBV27 . TRBJ2-1
TGTGCCAGCAGCCCGGAAGCGGGCCAGACCCAGTACTTC CASSPEAGQTQYF . TRBV7-8 . TRBJ2-5
TGTGCCAGCGTAGGGTCCGCCGGGGAGCTGTTTTTT CASVGSAGELFF . TRBV6-1 . TRBJ2-2
TGTGCCAGCAGCAAAGAAGGAAGGGGCGCAAAAAACACCATATATTTT CASSKEGRGAKNTIYF . TRBV21-1 . TRBJ1-3
TGTGCCAGCAGCTTAGGGAGGGCACGTGGGGGCTACGAGCAGTACTTC CASSLGRARGGYEQYF once TRBV11-1 . TRBJ2-7
TGCAGCTTGGGGACTAGCGGGTCTAATGAGCAGTTCTTC CSLGTSGSNEQFF . TRBV29-1 TRBD2 TRBJ2-1
TGTGCCAGCAGTATGTTTGGAGCTAACTATGGCTACACCTTC CASSMFGANYGYTF . TRBV28 . TRBJ1-2
TGTGCCAGCTCGCAACAGGCAAATACTGGGGCCAACGTCCTGACTTTC CASSQQANTGANVLTF . TRBV18 . TRBJ2-6
TGTGCCACCAGCCCTGTACAGGGAGGAATTACCAAAAACATTCAGTACTTC CATSPVQGGITKNIQYF . TRBV15 . TRBJ2-4
TGTGCCACCCAGTACGGGACAGGGGCCTACGAGCAGTACTTC CATQYGTGAYEQYF . TRBV19 TRBD1 TRBJ2-7
TGCGCCAGCAGCGGAGGGACAGCTGTAAATGAAAAACTGTTTTTT CASSGGTAVNEKLFF . TRBV5-1 TRBD1 TRBJ1-4
TGTGCCAGCAGCCAGGGACTAGCGGGAGAGACCCAGTACTTC CASSQGLAGETQYF . TRBV7-7 TRBD2 TRBJ2-5
TGTGCCTGGAGTGTAAATGGGAACACTGAAGCTTTCTTT CAWSVNGNTEAFF few TRBV30 . TRBJ1-1
TGTGCCAGCAACAAACAGGGAATTGGCACAGATACGCAGTATTTT CASNKQGIGTDTQYF . TRBV9 . TRBJ2-3
TGTGCCAGCGGCCACACAGGGCTGGGGGAAAAACTGTTTTTT CASGHTGLGEKLFF . TRBV25-1 . TRBJ1-4
TGTGCCAGCAGCTTAGGAGGACAGGACACTGAAGCTTTCTTT CASSLGGQDTEAFF once TRBV11-3 TRBD1 TRBJ1-1
TGCAGCGTTGAACGGGGGGTTGGTAGAAATGAGCAGTTCTTC CSVERGVGRNEQFF . TRBV29-1 TRBD2 TRBJ2-1
TGTGCCAGCAGCTTACAGGGGCCCGGCACTGAAGCTTTCTTT CASSLQGPGTEAFF . TRBV7-9 . TRBJ1-1
TGTGCCAGCAGCCGTCTAGCGGGAGATACGCAGTATTTT CASSRLAGDTQYF . TRBV7-9 TRBD2 TRBJ2-3
TGTGCCAGCAGCGTAGCTTTTAACTATGGCTACACCTTC CASSVAFNYGYTF . TRBV9 . TRBJ1-2
TGTGCCAGCTCATCGACAGGGTCCCACGAGCAGTACTTC CASSSTGSHEQYF . TRBV18 TRBD1 TRBJ2-7
TGTGCCACCGAAGAGGCGGGGAAACCCTACGAGCAGTACTTC CATEEAGKPYEQYF . TRBV28 . TRBJ2-7